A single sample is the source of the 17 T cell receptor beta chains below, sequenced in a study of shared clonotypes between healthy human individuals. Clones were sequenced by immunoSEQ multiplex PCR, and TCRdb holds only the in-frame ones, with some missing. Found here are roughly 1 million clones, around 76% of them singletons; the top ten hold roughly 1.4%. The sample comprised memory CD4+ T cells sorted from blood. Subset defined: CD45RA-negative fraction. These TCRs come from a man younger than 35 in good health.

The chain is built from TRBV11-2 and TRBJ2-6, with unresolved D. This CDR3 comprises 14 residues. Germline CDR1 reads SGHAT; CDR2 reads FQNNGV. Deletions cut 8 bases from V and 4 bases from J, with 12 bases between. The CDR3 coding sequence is TGTGCCAGCCAGCGAGCGCCGGGGGCCAACGTCCTGACTTTC. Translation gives CASQRAPGANVLTF.

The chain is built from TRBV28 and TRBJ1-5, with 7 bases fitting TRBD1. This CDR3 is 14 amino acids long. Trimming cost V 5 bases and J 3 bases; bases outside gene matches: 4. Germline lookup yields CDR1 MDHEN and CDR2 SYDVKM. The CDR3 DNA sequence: TGTGCCAGCAGTCGGGACAGTTCCAATCAGCCCCAGCATTTT. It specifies CASSRDSSNQPQHF. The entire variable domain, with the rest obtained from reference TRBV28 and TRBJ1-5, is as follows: DVKVTQSSRYLVKRTGEKVFLECVQDMDHENMFWYRQDPGLGLRLIYFSYDVKMKEKGDIPEGYSVSREKKERFSLILESASTNQTSMYLCASSRDSSNQPQHFGDGTRLSIL.

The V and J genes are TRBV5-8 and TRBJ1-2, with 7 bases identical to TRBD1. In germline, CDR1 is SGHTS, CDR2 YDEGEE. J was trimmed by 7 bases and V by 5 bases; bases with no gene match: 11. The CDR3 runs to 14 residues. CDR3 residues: CASSMTGFSAGYTF. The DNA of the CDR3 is TGTGCCAGCAGTATGACAGGGTTTTCGGCTGGCTACACCTTC.

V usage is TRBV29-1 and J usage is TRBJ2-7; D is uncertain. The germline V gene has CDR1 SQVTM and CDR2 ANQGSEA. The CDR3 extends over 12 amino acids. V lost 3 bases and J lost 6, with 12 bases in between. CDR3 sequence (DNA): TGCAGCGTTGAGTCGACGGTCAGCGAGCAGTACTTC. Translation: CSVESTVSEQYF.

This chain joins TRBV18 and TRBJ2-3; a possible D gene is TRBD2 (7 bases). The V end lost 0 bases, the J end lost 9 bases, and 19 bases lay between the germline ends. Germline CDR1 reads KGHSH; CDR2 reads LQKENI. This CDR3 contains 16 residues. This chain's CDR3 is CASSPPNRAGAPTQYF. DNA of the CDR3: TGTGCCAGCTCACCACCGAATCGCGCGGGGGCCCCCACGCAGTATTTT. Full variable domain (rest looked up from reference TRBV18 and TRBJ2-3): NAGVMQNPRHLVRRRGQEARLRCSPMKGHSHVYWYRQLPEEGLKFMVYLQKENIIDESGMPKERFSAEFPKEGPSILRIQQVVRGDSAAYFCASSPPNRAGAPTQYFGPGTRLTVL.

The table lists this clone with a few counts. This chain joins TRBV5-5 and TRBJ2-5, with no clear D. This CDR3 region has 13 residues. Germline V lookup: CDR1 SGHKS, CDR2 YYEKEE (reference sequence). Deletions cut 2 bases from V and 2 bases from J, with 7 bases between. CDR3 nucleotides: TGTGCCAGCAGCTTAGGCAGACAAGAGACCCAGTACTTC. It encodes CASSLGRQETQYF.

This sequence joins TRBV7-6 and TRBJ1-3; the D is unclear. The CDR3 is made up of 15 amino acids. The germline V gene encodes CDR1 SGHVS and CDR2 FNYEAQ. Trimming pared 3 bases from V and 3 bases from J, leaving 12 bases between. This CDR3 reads CASSFGDSLGNTIYF. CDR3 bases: TGTGCCAGCAGCTTCGGTGATTCTCTTGGAAACACCATATATTTT.

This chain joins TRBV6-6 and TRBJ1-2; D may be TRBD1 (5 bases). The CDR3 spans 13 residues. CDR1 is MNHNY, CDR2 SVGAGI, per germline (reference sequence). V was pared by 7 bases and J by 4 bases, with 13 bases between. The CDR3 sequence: CASTTVGGYGYTF. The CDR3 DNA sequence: TGTGCCAGCACAACGGTTGGGGGCTATGGCTACACCTTC.

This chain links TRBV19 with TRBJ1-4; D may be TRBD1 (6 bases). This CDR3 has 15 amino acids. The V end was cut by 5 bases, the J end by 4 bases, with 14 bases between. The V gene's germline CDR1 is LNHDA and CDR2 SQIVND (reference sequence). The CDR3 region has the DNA TGTGCCAGTAGTCTCATCACAGGGATTAATGAAAAACTGTTTTTT. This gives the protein CASSLITGINEKLFF.

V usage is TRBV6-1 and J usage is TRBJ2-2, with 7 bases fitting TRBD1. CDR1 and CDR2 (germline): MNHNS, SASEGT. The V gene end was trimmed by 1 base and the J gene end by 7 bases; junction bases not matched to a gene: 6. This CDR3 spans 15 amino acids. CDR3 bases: TGTGCCAGCAGTGAAGTGAAGGGGGCGGACGGGGAGCTGTTTTTT. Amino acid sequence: CASSEVKGADGELFF.

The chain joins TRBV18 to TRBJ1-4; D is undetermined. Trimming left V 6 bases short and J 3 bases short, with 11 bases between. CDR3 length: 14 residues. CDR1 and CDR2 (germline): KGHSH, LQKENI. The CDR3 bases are TGTGCCAGCTCCAAGACCGTTTCTAATGAAAAACTGTTTTTT. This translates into CASSKTVSNEKLFF.

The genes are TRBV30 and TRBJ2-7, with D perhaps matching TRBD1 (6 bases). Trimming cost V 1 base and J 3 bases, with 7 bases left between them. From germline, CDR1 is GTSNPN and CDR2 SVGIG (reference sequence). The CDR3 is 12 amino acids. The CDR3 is CAWSEQGYEQYF. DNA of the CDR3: TGTGCCTGGAGTGAACAGGGCTACGAGCAGTACTTC.

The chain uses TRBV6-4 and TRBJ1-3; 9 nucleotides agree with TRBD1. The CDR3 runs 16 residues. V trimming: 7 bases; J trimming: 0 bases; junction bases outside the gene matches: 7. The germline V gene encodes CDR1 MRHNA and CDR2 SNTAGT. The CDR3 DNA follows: TGTGCCAGCAATTCCGGGACAGGGAACTCTGGAAACACCATATATTTT. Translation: CASNSGTGNSGNTIYF.

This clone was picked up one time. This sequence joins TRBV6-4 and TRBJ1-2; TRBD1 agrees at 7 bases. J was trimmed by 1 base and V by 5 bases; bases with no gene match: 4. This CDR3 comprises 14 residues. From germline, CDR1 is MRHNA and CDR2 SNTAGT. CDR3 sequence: CASSQGGHNYGYTF. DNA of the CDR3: TGTGCCAGCAGTCAGGGGGGGCATAACTATGGCTACACCTTC.

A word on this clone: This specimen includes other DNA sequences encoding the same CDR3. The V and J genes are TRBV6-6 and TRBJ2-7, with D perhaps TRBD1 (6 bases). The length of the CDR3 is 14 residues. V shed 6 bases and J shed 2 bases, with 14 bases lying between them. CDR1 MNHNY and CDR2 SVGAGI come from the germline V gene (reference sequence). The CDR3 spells CASSSDRPTYEQYF. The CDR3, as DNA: TGTGCCAGCAGCTCAGACAGGCCGACCTACGAGCAGTACTTC.

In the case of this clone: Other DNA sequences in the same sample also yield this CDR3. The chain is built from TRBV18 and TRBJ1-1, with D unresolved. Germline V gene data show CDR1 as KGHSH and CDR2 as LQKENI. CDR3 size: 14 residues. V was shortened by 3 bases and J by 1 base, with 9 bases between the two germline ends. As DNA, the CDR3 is TGTGCCAGCTCACCGACGGACGGGAACACTGAAGCTTTCTTT. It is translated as CASSPTDGNTEAFF.

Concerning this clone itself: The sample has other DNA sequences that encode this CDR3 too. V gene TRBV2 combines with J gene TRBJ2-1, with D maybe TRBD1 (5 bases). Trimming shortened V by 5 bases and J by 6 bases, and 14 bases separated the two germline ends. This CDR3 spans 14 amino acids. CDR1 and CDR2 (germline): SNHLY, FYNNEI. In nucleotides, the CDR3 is TGTGCCAGCAGTAGGGATAGGGGTTCCAATGAGCAGTTCTTC. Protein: CASSRDRGSNEQFF.